Listed below are T cell receptor beta chains from one sample, sequenced in a study of cytomegalovirus exposure and HLA in healthy donors. Profiled with immunoSEQ multiplex PCR; TCRdb holds only in-frame clones, not every one. Of 150,000 to 200,000 clones listed, around three quarters were seen once; the top ten hold 0.5% to 0.8%. Sample: PBMCs. These receptor sequences come from a boy younger than 18 in good health and CMV-seronegative. Each CDR3 is given with its conserved first and last residue. Fields, in order: D gene, J gene, clone size, V gene, CDR3 protein, CDR3 DNA. D genes are given only for firm matches. Rows give clone size only sometimes, using once, few, many, or a class for an expanded clone.

- TRBJ2-5 - TRBV6-5 CASTLPGGETQYF TGTGCCAGCACACTTCCGGGTGGGGAGACCCAGTACTTC
- TRBJ2-3 - TRBV27 CASSLRDSDTQYF TGTGCCAGCAGTTTACGGGATTCGGATACGCAGTATTTT
TRBD1 TRBJ2-7 - TRBV2 CASSELLSYRGPYEQYF TGTGCCAGCAGTGAACTGCTCTCTTACAGGGGACCCTACGAGCAGTACTTC
TRBD1 TRBJ2-3 - TRBV2 CASNLPWDRLLNTDTQYF TGTGCCAGCAACCTGCCTTGGGACAGGCTACTAAACACAGATACGCAGTATTTT
- TRBJ1-5 - TRBV5-1 CASSPVQPQHF TGCGCCAGCAGCCCCGTGCAGCCCCAGCATTTT
- TRBJ1-2 - TRBV6-5 CASSLSGDGYTF TGTGCCAGCAGTTTGTCGGGTGACGGTTACACCTTC
TRBD1 TRBJ2-1 - TRBV19 CASSIPLDRVGSDEQFF TGTGCCAGTAGTATCCCCCTCGACAGGGTGGGGAGTGATGAGCAGTTCTTC
TRBD1 TRBJ2-7 - TRBV5-4 CASSPGTERYEQYF TGTGCCAGCAGCCCGGGGACAGAGAGGTACGAGCAGTACTTC
- TRBJ1-1 - TRBV5-1 CASSRPPGGDLNTEAFF TGCGCCAGCAGCCGGCCCCCCGGGGGGGACTTGAACACTGAAGCTTTCTTT
- TRBJ2-3 - TRBV6-4 CASSVSGAGTDTQYF TGTGCCAGCAGTGTATCAGGGGCGGGCACAGATACGCAGTATTTT
TRBD2 TRBJ2-2 - TRBV9 CASSVGGSNTGELFF TGTGCCAGCAGCGTGGGAGGGTCGAACACCGGGGAGCTGTTTTTT
TRBD2 TRBJ2-1 - TRBV9 CASSGRAGGLFNEQFF TGTGCCAGCAGCGGACGAGCGGGGGGTCTGTTCAATGAGCAGTTCTTC
- TRBJ1-1 - TRBV5-4 CASSGLREGEAFF TGTGCCAGCAGCGGACTCAGGGAGGGTGAAGCTTTCTTT
- TRBJ2-3 - TRBV19 CASSIEGRASGTDTQYF TGTGCCAGTAGTATAGAGGGTAGGGCTAGCGGCACAGATACGCAGTATTTT
TRBD1 TRBJ1-5 - TRBV30 CAWGQGSQPQHF TGTGCCTGGGGACAGGGGAGTCAGCCCCAGCATTTT
TRBD2 TRBJ2-5 - TRBV5-1 CASSLDTSGTPQETQYF TGCGCCAGCAGCTTGGATACTAGCGGGACGCCCCAAGAGACCCAGTACTTC
TRBD1 TRBJ1-2 - TRBV15 CATSRDARQGLYGYTF TGTGCCACCAGCAGAGATGCGAGACAGGGGCTTTATGGCTACACCTTC
TRBD1 TRBJ1-6 few TRBV4-1 CASSQTGSYNSPLHF TGCGCCAGCAGCCAGACAGGGTCCTATAATTCACCCCTCCACTTT
- TRBJ1-6 - TRBV27 CASRPAGGNSPLHF TGTGCCAGCAGACCAGCCGGAGGGAATTCACCCCTCCACTTT
- TRBJ1-2 - TRBV19 CASSIQRNDYGYTF TGTGCCAGTAGTATCCAGCGGAATGACTATGGCTACACCTTC
TRBD1 TRBJ2-7 - TRBV19 CASSRTGNEQYF TGTGCCAGTAGCCGGACAGGGAACGAGCAGTACTTC
TRBD1 TRBJ1-3 - TRBV7-9 CASSQDDRAYSGNTIYF TGTGCCAGCAGCCAAGATGACAGGGCCTACTCTGGAAACACCATATATTTT
- TRBJ1-3 - TRBV30 CAWSVGGNTIYF TGTGCCTGGAGTGTCGGGGGAAACACCATATATTTT
- TRBJ2-7 - TRBV14 CASSQVGREAYEQYF TGTGCCAGCAGCCAAGTGGGCAGGGAAGCCTACGAGCAGTACTTC
- TRBJ1-5 - TRBV2 CASRRGNQPQHF TGTGCCAGCAGGCGAGGCAATCAGCCCCAGCATTTT
TRBD1 TRBJ2-5 - TRBV30 CAWSGDRGIETQYF TGTGCCTGGAGTGGGGACAGGGGGATTGAGACCCAGTACTTC
TRBD1 TRBJ1-1 - TRBV7-8 CASSAVGQTNTEAFF TGTGCCAGCAGCGCCGTGGGACAGACCAACACTGAAGCTTTCTTT
TRBD1 TRBJ1-5 - TRBV5-1 CASSLGPGQGNQPQHF TGCGCCAGCAGCTTGGGGCCGGGACAGGGGAATCAGCCCCAGCATTTT
- TRBJ1-1 - TRBV7-9 CASSLAAPNTEAFF TGTGCCAGCAGCTTAGCGGCACCCAACACTGAAGCTTTCTTT
- TRBJ1-6 - TRBV6-5 CASSYTREGLDSPLHF TGTGCCAGCAGTTACACGCGGGAGGGCCTAGATTCACCCCTCCACTTT
TRBD1 TRBJ2-3 - TRBV11-2 CASSRTGDTSTDTQYF TGTGCCAGCAGCCGGACAGGAGACACTAGCACAGATACGCAGTATTTT
- TRBJ1-5 - TRBV19 CASSIVNQPQHF TGTGCCAGTAGTATAGTAAATCAGCCCCAGCATTTT
TRBD1 TRBJ2-7 - TRBV18 CASSRTGQGYEQYF TGTGCCAGCTCACGAACCGGACAGGGCTACGAGCAGTACTTC
TRBD1 TRBJ1-6 - TRBV10-1 CASSRDRVNSPLHF TGCGCCAGCAGCCGGGACAGGGTAAATTCACCCCTCCACTTT
- TRBJ2-5 - TRBV7-3 CASSLIREETQYF TGTGCCAGCAGCTTAATTCGGGAAGAGACCCAGTACTTC
- TRBJ1-1 - TRBV13 CASSLDPHPAGNTEAFF TGTGCCAGCAGCTTAGATCCACACCCCGCGGGCAACACTGAAGCTTTCTTT
- TRBJ2-7 - TRBV10-1 CAILAGISYEQYF TGCGCCATACTAGCCGGAATATCATACGAGCAGTACTTC
- TRBJ1-4 few TRBV18 CASSPRHLTATNEKLFF TGTGCCAGCTCACCCAGACACTTGACAGCAACTAATGAAAAACTGTTTTTT
- TRBJ1-1 once TRBV6-5 CASSYSPVQTTEAFF TGTGCCAGCAGTTACTCCCCCGTACAGACCACTGAAGCTTTCTTT
- TRBJ1-4 few TRBV30 CAWSGGVGAGEKLFF TGTGCCTGGAGCGGTGGCGTGGGGGCAGGTGAAAAACTGTTTTTT
TRBD1 TRBJ2-5 - TRBV29-1 CSVRKVGQGRGQETQYF TGCAGCGTTCGGAAAGTCGGACAGGGGAGGGGCCAAGAGACCCAGTACTTC
- TRBJ1-2 - TRBV30 CAWTSRTNYGYTF TGTGCCTGGACGTCGCGGACTAACTATGGCTACACCTTC
- TRBJ1-1 once TRBV2 CASSELRGNTEAFF TGTGCCAGCAGTGAATTACGAGGGAACACTGAAGCTTTCTTT
TRBD1 TRBJ2-7 - TRBV29-1 CSVYAGQGAYEQYF TGCAGCGTGTACGCGGGACAGGGGGCTTACGAGCAGTACTTC